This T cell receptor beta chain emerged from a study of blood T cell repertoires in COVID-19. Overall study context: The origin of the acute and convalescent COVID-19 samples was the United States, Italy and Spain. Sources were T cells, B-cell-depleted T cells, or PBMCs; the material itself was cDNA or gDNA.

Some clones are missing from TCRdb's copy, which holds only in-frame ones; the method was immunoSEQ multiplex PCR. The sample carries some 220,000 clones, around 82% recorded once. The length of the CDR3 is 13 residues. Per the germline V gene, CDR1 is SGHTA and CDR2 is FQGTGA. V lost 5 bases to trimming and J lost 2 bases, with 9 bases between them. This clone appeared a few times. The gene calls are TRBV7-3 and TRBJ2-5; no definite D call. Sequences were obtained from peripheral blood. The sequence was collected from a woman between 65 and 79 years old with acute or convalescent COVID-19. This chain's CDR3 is CASSTRVQETQYF. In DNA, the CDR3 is TGTGCCAGCAGCACACGGGTGCAAGAGACCCAGTACTTC.